This T cell receptor beta chain was recovered during a study of T cell responses to AZD1222 COVID-19 vaccine. On this clone itself: Its antigen is unknown.

The repertoire was sequenced with immunoSEQ multiplex PCR; TCRdb's copy has only in-frame clones and lacks some. The repertoire has approximately 180,000 clones, 75% to 90% of them found once; the top ten carry about 2.5%. V was trimmed by 1 base and J by 2 bases, leaving 13 bases between them. CDR1 SGHDT and CDR2 YYEEEE come from the germline V gene. The CDR3 spans 16 residues. General study points: Donor demographics were predominantly white British with a female majority; clonal diversity may be underestimated.

The chain carries TRBV5-6 and TRBJ1-5; possibly TRBD1 for D (6 bases). The sequenced sample was peripheral blood, obtained on day 0 of AZD1222 vaccination. The source of this sequence is an adult in good health. This CDR3 is CASSLQGPLGNQPQHF. CDR3 nucleotides: TGTGCCAGCAGCTTGCAGGGGCCCCTAGGCAATCAGCCCCAGCATTTT.